The rows below give T cell receptor beta chains drawn from one sample of a study of beta chain features in type 1 diabetes. TCRdb keeps only in-frame clones here, not all; method: immunoSEQ multiplex PCR. The sample carries some 240,000 clones, 11% recorded once. Sequencing used central memory CD4+ T cells from blood. The receptors derive from a man aged 18 to 29 in good health. Each CDR3 is given with its conserved first and last residue. A D gene is named only where the DNA matches it firmly. Part of the rows lack a size; the others show once, few, many or a class for expanded clones.

v_call: TRBV29-1; j_call: TRBJ2-2; clone_size: -; d_call: TRBD1; cdr3_aa: CSAKTGGNTGELFF; cdr3_nt: TGCAGCGCCAAGACAGGGGGGAACACCGGGGAGCTGTTTTTT
v_call: TRBV4-2; j_call: TRBJ2-4; clone_size: -; d_call: -; cdr3_aa: CASSQDGQIRDIQYF; cdr3_nt: TGTGCCAGCAGCCAAGACGGCCAGATCCGCGACATTCAGTACTTC
v_call: TRBV6-6; j_call: TRBJ2-7; clone_size: -; d_call: -; cdr3_aa: CASSRGANIYEQYF; cdr3_nt: TGTGCCAGCAGCAGAGGAGCGAACATCTACGAGCAGTACTTC
v_call: TRBV7-9; j_call: TRBJ1-2; clone_size: many; d_call: -; cdr3_aa: CASSRAYGYTF; cdr3_nt: TGTGCCAGCAGCCGGGCTTATGGCTACACCTTC
v_call: TRBV7-9; j_call: TRBJ2-2; clone_size: -; d_call: TRBD2; cdr3_aa: CASSSPTSGRAGGELFF; cdr3_nt: TGTGCCAGCAGCTCCCCGACTAGCGGGAGGGCCGGCGGGGAGCTGTTTTTT
v_call: TRBV9; j_call: TRBJ1-3; clone_size: few; d_call: -; cdr3_aa: CACSVRGVSGNTIYF; cdr3_nt: TGTGCCTGCAGCGTGAGGGGTGTCTCTGGAAACACCATATATTTT
v_call: TRBV29-1; j_call: TRBJ2-4; clone_size: many; d_call: -; cdr3_aa: CSAEGENAKNIQYF; cdr3_nt: TGCAGCGCGGAGGGGGAGAACGCCAAAAACATTCAGTACTTC
v_call: TRBV4-3; j_call: TRBJ2-3; clone_size: many; d_call: TRBD1; cdr3_aa: CASSNRDRNTDTQYF; cdr3_nt: TGCGCCAGCAGCAACCGGGACAGGAACACAGATACGCAGTATTTT
v_call: TRBV15; j_call: TRBJ2-3; clone_size: -; d_call: -; cdr3_aa: CATSRVEDTQYF; cdr3_nt: TGTGCCACCAGCAGAGTCGAGGATACGCAGTATTTT
v_call: TRBV29-1; j_call: TRBJ2-5; clone_size: -; d_call: TRBD1; cdr3_aa: CSVGQGLETQYF; cdr3_nt: TGCAGCGTTGGACAGGGGTTAGAGACCCAGTACTTC
v_call: TRBV4-2; j_call: TRBJ2-7; clone_size: -; d_call: TRBD1; cdr3_aa: CASSLFPGQTSYEQYF; cdr3_nt: TGTGCCAGCAGCCTTTTTCCGGGACAGACATCGTACGAGCAGTACTTC
v_call: TRBV5-1; j_call: TRBJ2-6; clone_size: few; d_call: -; cdr3_aa: CASSADARAGANVLTF; cdr3_nt: TGCGCCAGCAGCGCAGATGCCAGGGCTGGGGCCAACGTCCTGACTTTC
v_call: TRBV15; j_call: TRBJ1-2; clone_size: -; d_call: -; cdr3_aa: CATSRDLGRIYGYTF; cdr3_nt: TGTGCCACCAGCAGAGATTTGGGACGGATCTATGGCTACACCTTC
v_call: TRBV29-1; j_call: TRBJ2-1; clone_size: once; d_call: TRBD2; cdr3_aa: CSGDGTSGYNEQFF; cdr3_nt: TGCAGCGGTGATGGTACTAGCGGTTACAATGAGCAGTTCTTC
v_call: TRBV29-1; j_call: TRBJ1-1; clone_size: many; d_call: -; cdr3_aa: CSVDPGSKVAFF; cdr3_nt: TGCAGCGTTGATCCGGGGTCCAAAGTAGCTTTCTTT
v_call: TRBV11-2; j_call: TRBJ1-2; clone_size: few; d_call: -; cdr3_aa: CASSPIQGRDYGYTF; cdr3_nt: TGTGCCAGCAGCCCGATACAGGGTAGGGACTATGGCTACACCTTC
v_call: TRBV10-3; j_call: TRBJ2-1; clone_size: few; d_call: TRBD1; cdr3_aa: CAIKPDRENEQFF; cdr3_nt: TGTGCCATCAAGCCGGACAGGGAGAATGAGCAGTTCTTC
v_call: TRBV2; j_call: TRBJ2-5; clone_size: few; d_call: TRBD2; cdr3_aa: CASSGTSGPKETQYF; cdr3_nt: TGTGCCAGCAGTGGGACTAGCGGGCCGAAAGAGACCCAGTACTTC
v_call: TRBV5-4; j_call: TRBJ2-3; clone_size: -; d_call: TRBD1; cdr3_aa: CASSLGQGGTDTQYF; cdr3_nt: TGTGCCAGCAGCTTGGGACAGGGGGGGACAGATACGCAGTATTTT
v_call: TRBV6-5; j_call: TRBJ2-2; clone_size: few; d_call: -; cdr3_aa: CASSPGEFTGELFF; cdr3_nt: TGTGCCAGCAGCCCGGGGGAGTTCACCGGGGAGCTGTTTTTT
v_call: TRBV10-2; j_call: TRBJ2-7; clone_size: -; d_call: TRBD2; cdr3_aa: CASSELAGAGEQYF; cdr3_nt: TGCGCCAGCAGTGAACTAGCGGGAGCTGGAGAGCAGTACTTC
v_call: TRBV5-6; j_call: TRBJ2-1; clone_size: few; d_call: -; cdr3_aa: CASSLTGYNEQFF; cdr3_nt: TGTGCCAGCAGCTTGACAGGCTACAATGAGCAGTTCTTC
v_call: TRBV5-1; j_call: TRBJ2-7; clone_size: -; d_call: TRBD2; cdr3_aa: CASSAGAGYSYEQYF; cdr3_nt: TGCGCCAGCAGCGCGGGAGCGGGATACTCCTACGAGCAGTACTTC
v_call: TRBV4-3; j_call: TRBJ2-3; clone_size: -; d_call: TRBD2; cdr3_aa: CASSQGPSGSGTDTQYF; cdr3_nt: TGCGCCAGCAGCCAAGGCCCTAGCGGGAGTGGGACAGATACGCAGTATTTT
v_call: TRBV10-3; j_call: TRBJ2-6; clone_size: -; d_call: TRBD1; cdr3_aa: CAISQTGFDSGANVLTF; cdr3_nt: TGTGCCATCAGCCAGACAGGGTTTGACTCTGGGGCCAACGTCCTGACTTTC
v_call: TRBV6-6; j_call: TRBJ2-1; clone_size: -; d_call: -; cdr3_aa: CASCLIDEQFF; cdr3_nt: TGTGCCAGCTGTCTGATCGATGAGCAGTTCTTC
v_call: TRBV30; j_call: TRBJ2-3; clone_size: few; d_call: TRBD1; cdr3_aa: CAWSGAGQGADTQYF; cdr3_nt: TGTGCCTGGAGTGGTGCGGGACAGGGGGCAGATACGCAGTATTTT
v_call: TRBV5-1; j_call: TRBJ2-5; clone_size: few; d_call: TRBD2; cdr3_aa: CASSLDPAGAGETQYF; cdr3_nt: TGCGCCAGCAGCTTGGATCCAGCGGGAGCGGGAGAGACCCAGTACTTC
v_call: TRBV5-6; j_call: TRBJ2-1; clone_size: -; d_call: -; cdr3_aa: CASSLYSPGRSSYNEQFF; cdr3_nt: TGTGCCAGCAGCTTGTATTCGCCGGGACGCAGCTCCTACAATGAGCAGTTCTTC
v_call: TRBV25-1; j_call: TRBJ2-7; clone_size: few; d_call: -; cdr3_aa: CASSEAQGLGYEQYF; cdr3_nt: TGTGCCAGCAGCGAAGCCCAGGGGTTGGGCTACGAGCAGTACTTC
v_call: TRBV10-3; j_call: TRBJ2-7; clone_size: few; d_call: -; cdr3_aa: CAISESYARVEQYF; cdr3_nt: TGTGCCATCAGTGAGTCTTACGCCCGGGTCGAGCAGTACTTC
v_call: TRBV6-6; j_call: TRBJ2-7; clone_size: -; d_call: -; cdr3_aa: CASSPSSQLGEQYF; cdr3_nt: TGTGCCAGCAGTCCGTCGTCCCAGCTGGGAGAGCAGTACTTC
v_call: TRBV10-3; j_call: TRBJ2-2; clone_size: few; d_call: -; cdr3_aa: CAISDGDGELFF; cdr3_nt: TGTGCCATCAGTGATGGGGACGGGGAGCTGTTTTTT
v_call: TRBV5-1; j_call: TRBJ2-1; clone_size: -; d_call: -; cdr3_aa: CASSLATSYNEQFF; cdr3_nt: TGCGCCAGCAGCTTGGCCACCTCCTACAATGAGCAGTTCTTC
v_call: TRBV11-3; j_call: TRBJ2-5; clone_size: -; d_call: -; cdr3_aa: CASSQGSVETQYF; cdr3_nt: TGTGCCAGCAGCCAGGGGTCCGTAGAGACCCAGTACTTC
v_call: TRBV6-5; j_call: TRBJ2-7; clone_size: -; d_call: TRBD2; cdr3_aa: CASSYSGTSEQYF; cdr3_nt: TGTGCCAGCAGTTACTCGGGGACTAGCGAGCAGTACTTC
v_call: TRBV30; j_call: TRBJ1-5; clone_size: -; d_call: TRBD1; cdr3_aa: CAWNRGFNQPQHF; cdr3_nt: TGTGCCTGGAACAGGGGCTTCAATCAGCCCCAGCATTTT
v_call: TRBV19; j_call: TRBJ2-1; clone_size: many; d_call: -; cdr3_aa: CASSIDGYNEQFF; cdr3_nt: TGTGCCAGTAGTATCGACGGATACAATGAGCAGTTCTTC
v_call: TRBV29-1; j_call: TRBJ2-5; clone_size: many; d_call: -; cdr3_aa: CSVDPKGGAETQYF; cdr3_nt: TGCAGCGTTGACCCCAAGGGGGGCGCGGAGACCCAGTACTTC
v_call: TRBV14; j_call: TRBJ2-6; clone_size: many; d_call: -; cdr3_aa: CASSPLQGKGANVLTF; cdr3_nt: TGTGCCAGCAGCCCGCTCCAGGGGAAAGGGGCCAACGTCCTGACTTTC
v_call: TRBV5-5; j_call: TRBJ2-3; clone_size: many; d_call: TRBD2; cdr3_aa: CASSFSRALAARTDTQYF; cdr3_nt: TGTGCCAGCAGCTTTAGTAGGGCTCTAGCGGCCCGCACAGATACGCAGTATTTT
v_call: TRBV7-6; j_call: TRBJ2-1; clone_size: many; d_call: TRBD2; cdr3_aa: CASSSSGGDNEQFF; cdr3_nt: TGTGCCAGCAGCTCTAGCGGGGGGGACAATGAGCAGTTCTTC
v_call: TRBV14; j_call: TRBJ2-3; clone_size: many; d_call: TRBD1; cdr3_aa: CASSHARDRATDTQYF; cdr3_nt: TGTGCCAGCAGCCACGCCCGGGACAGGGCCACAGATACGCAGTATTTT
v_call: TRBV30; j_call: TRBJ2-7; clone_size: many; d_call: -; cdr3_aa: CAWRTRGFSTVEQYF; cdr3_nt: TGTGCCTGGAGGACCCGGGGGTTCAGCACAGTAGAGCAGTACTTC
v_call: TRBV10-3; j_call: TRBJ2-7; clone_size: many; d_call: -; cdr3_aa: CAISESGESEQYF; cdr3_nt: TGTGCCATCAGTGAGTCGGGGGAGAGCGAGCAGTACTTC
v_call: TRBV7-8; j_call: TRBJ2-3; clone_size: -; d_call: -; cdr3_aa: CASSLVADSSTDTQYF; cdr3_nt: TGTGCCAGCAGCTTAGTAGCGGATTCTAGCACAGATACGCAGTATTTT
v_call: TRBV30; j_call: TRBJ2-3; clone_size: few; d_call: -; cdr3_aa: CAWSASEQRLTDTQYF; cdr3_nt: TGTGCCTGGAGCGCAAGCGAACAGCGACTTACAGATACGCAGTATTTT
v_call: TRBV5-4; j_call: TRBJ2-1; clone_size: few; d_call: -; cdr3_aa: CASSNDVIKSSYNEQFF; cdr3_nt: TGTGCCAGCTCGAATGACGTCATCAAAAGCTCCTACAATGAGCAGTTCTTC
v_call: TRBV30; j_call: TRBJ2-1; clone_size: few; d_call: TRBD1; cdr3_aa: CAWSNRGANEQFF; cdr3_nt: TGTGCCTGGTCTAACAGGGGCGCCAATGAGCAGTTCTTC
v_call: TRBV7-9; j_call: TRBJ2-2; clone_size: -; d_call: -; cdr3_aa: CASSLTRDPGELFF; cdr3_nt: TGTGCCAGCAGCTTAACTCGAGACCCCGGGGAGCTGTTTTTT
v_call: TRBV29-1; j_call: TRBJ2-1; clone_size: -; d_call: TRBD2; cdr3_aa: CSVGGTSGEYGAYNEQFF; cdr3_nt: TGCAGCGTTGGTGGGACTAGCGGCGAGTACGGAGCCTACAATGAGCAGTTCTTC
v_call: TRBV7-9; j_call: TRBJ2-1; clone_size: few; d_call: TRBD1; cdr3_aa: CASSLATQGEREQFF; cdr3_nt: TGTGCCAGCAGCTTAGCGACTCAGGGGGAGAGGGAGCAGTTCTTC
v_call: TRBV5-1; j_call: TRBJ2-5; clone_size: -; d_call: -; cdr3_aa: CASSLVVGPQETQYF; cdr3_nt: TGCGCCAGCAGCTTGGTAGTCGGCCCGCAAGAGACCCAGTACTTC
v_call: TRBV19; j_call: TRBJ2-7; clone_size: few; d_call: -; cdr3_aa: CASSIRDGSSYEQYF; cdr3_nt: TGTGCCAGTAGTATAAGGGACGGAAGCTCCTACGAGCAGTACTTC
v_call: TRBV4-2; j_call: TRBJ2-3; clone_size: -; d_call: -; cdr3_aa: CASSQDRLEQDTQYF; cdr3_nt: TGTGCCAGCAGCCAAGATAGGCTAGAGCAAGATACGCAGTATTTT